The sample holds many counts of the clone carrying this T cell receptor (beta chain). These data originate in a study of regulatory T cells in long-lasting Graves disease. The CDR3 sequence is 15 residues long. Trimming removed 6 bases from V and 5 bases from J, with 19 bases in between. The germline V gene has CDR1 LGHDT and CDR2 YNNKEL (reference sequence). Time point here: newly diagnosed GD, antithyroid drugs for less than 3 months. PBMC-derived RNA was used for the TCR library. Graves' disease diagnosis was established per American Thyroid Association guidelines. Both iRepertoire HTBI primers and Arm-PCR of CDR3 regions were used to build the TCR beta libraries. Using its own MiXCR run on the multiplex PCR reads, TCRdb lists one record per CDR3 protein. The profile covers 510,000 or so distinct CDR3 sequences, with around 13% appearing a single time and roughly 9.3% taken by the ten largest. A further study also used this sample, focusing on T cells in Graves' hyperthyroidism and ophthalmopathy.

The V and J genes are TRBV3-1 and TRBJ2-5, with D possibly matching TRBD2 (6 bases). This clonotype was sampled from a woman younger than 45 with Graves disease. Sequencing was performed on peripheral blood mononuclear cells (PBMCs), taken at new diagnosis, from a patient treated with antithyroid drugs. CDR3 residues: CASSLTSGEGETQYF. In nucleotides, the CDR3 is TGTGCCAGCAGTCTTACGTCGGGAGAGGGTGAGACCCAGTACTTC.